The 23 T cell receptor beta chains below all came from one sample that was sequenced in a study of cytomegalovirus exposure and HLA in healthy donors. The PCR used 60 Vbeta and 13 Jbeta primers. Method: immunoSEQ multiplex PCR; TCRdb's copy keeps in-frame clones and lacks some. Counted here are 160,000 or so clones, around 75% occurring once; the ten biggest clones make up about 2.3%. The sample comprised PBMCs. The receptors come from a female donor in good health and CMV-seronegative.

The CDR3 loop reads CASSLRTLPNYGYTF. The CDR3 nucleotides are TGTGCCAGCAGCCTTCGGACTCTGCCTAACTATGGCTACACCTTC. The genes are TRBV7-9 and TRBJ1-2; D unresolved. In germline, CDR1 is SEHNR, CDR2 FQNEAQ (reference sequence). V was cut by 5 bases and J by 0 bases, with 13 bases left in between. The CDR3 has 15 amino acids.

In its sample, this clone was seen a few times. The J gene is TRBJ2-7, the V gene TRBV6-1, with 8 bases identical to TRBD2. Trimming took 6 bases from V and 0 from J; bases not matched to a gene: 7. The V gene's germline CDR1 is MNHNS and CDR2 SASEGT. The CDR3 has 15 residues. The CDR3 DNA reads as TGTGCCAGCAGAACGGCGGGAGGCCTCTCCTACGAGCAGTACTTC. Translated, it gives CASRTAGGLSYEQYF.

The V and J genes are TRBV7-2 and TRBJ1-5; maybe TRBD1 (5 bases). Germline V gene sequence: CDR1 SGHTA, CDR2 FQGNSA. Deletions cut 6 bases from V and 1 base from J, with 7 bases between. CDR3 length equals 13 residues. The CDR3 loop is CASRGQSNQPQHF. The CDR3 DNA reads TGTGCCAGCAGGGGGCAGAGCAATCAGCCCCAGCATTTT.

The V call is TRBV5-5, the J call TRBJ1-6, with D hard to call. The length of the CDR3 is 14 residues. Trimming removed 0 bases at V and 5 bases at J, with 6 bases between. The germline V gene encodes CDR1 SGHKS and CDR2 YYEKEE (reference sequence). This chain's CDR3 is CASSLVTNNSPLHF. The CDR3 DNA sequence: TGTGCCAGCAGCTTGGTAACAAATAATTCACCCCTCCACTTT.

The chain links TRBV4-2 to TRBJ2-1; the match to TRBD2 covers 7 bases. V dropped 8 bases and J dropped 0; count of bases not matched to a gene: 1. The CDR3 runs 13 residues. The germline V gene encodes CDR1 LGHNA and CDR2 YNFKEQ. CDR3 in DNA: TGTGCCAGCCGGGACTACTCCTACAATGAGCAGTTCTTC. This encodes CASRDYSYNEQFF.

Comment on this clone: The junction differs from germline at one of its ends, possibly a read error. The V and J genes are TRBV18 and TRBJ2-2, with D possibly TRBD2 on 6 matching bases. This CDR3 has 14 residues. Germline CDR1 and CDR2: KGHSH and LQKENI. CDR3 DNA: TGTGCCAGCTCAGGGCAGGCTAACACCGGGGGGCTGTTTTTT. Protein product: CASSGQANTGGLFF.

The chain recombines TRBV6-6 with TRBJ2-6, with TRBD1 identical over 8 bases. Losses at the gene ends were 7 bases for V and 2 bases for J; bases not matched to a gene: 7. Germline lookup yields CDR1 MNHNY and CDR2 SVGAGI (reference sequence). This CDR3 contains 16 residues. The CDR3 sequence: CASNMDRAAGANVLTF. The CDR3 DNA follows: TGTGCCAGCAATATGGACAGGGCGGCTGGGGCCAACGTCCTGACTTTC.

This clone has just one count. The chain joins TRBV28 to TRBJ2-3, with a possible D match to TRBD2 (6 bases). The germline V and J ends were trimmed by 5 bases and 0 bases, with 15 bases remaining between them. The germline CDR1 and CDR2 sequences are MDHEN and SYDVKM. The CDR3 has 16 residues. Written as DNA, the CDR3 is TGTGCCAGCAGTCCTATAGGCGGGGCAAGCACAGATACGCAGTATTTT. Translation: CASSPIGGASTDTQYF.

The chain has TRBV4-1 and TRBJ2-7; D perhaps matches TRBD2 (5 bases). The CDR3 length is 19 residues. Trimming stripped 0 bases from V and 0 bases from J, with 21 bases between. Germline V gene sequence: CDR1 MGHRA, CDR2 YSYEKL. CDR3 coding DNA: TGCGCCAGCAGCCAAGATTCTCCGGGATTTCGCCGGTACTCCTACGAGCAGTACTTC. Protein: CASSQDSPGFRRYSYEQYF.

The V call is TRBV7-8, the J call TRBJ2-2, with 9 nucleotides matching TRBD1. CDR3 size: 15 residues. V shed 5 bases, J shed 7 bases, and the junction held 8 bases outside the gene matches. From germline, CDR1 is SGHVS and CDR2 FQNEAQ. The CDR3 spells CASSRAQGAGGELFF. The CDR3 bases are TGTGCCAGCAGCCGAGCACAGGGGGCAGGCGGGGAGCTGTTTTTT.

CDR3 DNA: TGTGCCAGCAGCTCCTACGGACAGGGGCAAGAAGAGACCCAGTACTTC. Its protein is CASSSYGQGQEETQYF. This chain connects TRBV7-3 to TRBJ2-5, with TRBD1 matching 9 bases. The germline V gene has CDR1 SGHTA and CDR2 FQGTGA. J lost 3 bases, V lost 4 bases, and 9 bases had no gene match. This CDR3 contains 16 residues.

The CDR3 is CASSEIRGRGTEAFF. The CDR3 bases are TGTGCCAGCAGTGAGATTAGGGGGCGAGGCACTGAAGCTTTCTTT. This sequence joins TRBV2 and TRBJ1-1; 7 bases line up with TRBD1. V shed 3 bases, J shed 4 bases, and the junction held 8 bases outside the gene matches. CDR1 SNHLY and CDR2 FYNNEI come from the germline V gene. This CDR3 has 15 amino acids.

The CDR3 DNA follows: TGTGCCAGCAGTGGAAAACAGGGGACGGGCAATCAGCCCCAGCATTTT. Translated, it gives CASSGKQGTGNQPQHF. The rearrangement joins TRBV2 to TRBJ1-5; TRBD1 agrees at 7 bases. The CDR3 sequence is 16 residues long. Trimming removed 4 bases from V and 2 bases from J; junction bases left unmatched: 8. Germline CDR1 reads SNHLY; CDR2 reads FYNNEI.

This clone was counted between two and nine times. J is TRBJ1-2 and V is TRBV7-9; no reliable D call. V was pared by 4 bases and J by 14 bases, with 14 bases between. From germline, CDR1 is SEHNR and CDR2 FQNEAQ (reference sequence). The CDR3 sequence is 11 residues long. In DNA form, the CDR3 reads TGTGCCAGCAGCTCCGGAGGGTCGGGGACCTTC. Translating it yields CASSSGGSGTF.

This chain uses TRBV6-5 with TRBJ1-1, with D uncertain. Germline CDR1 and CDR2: MNHEY and SVGAGI. The CDR3 sequence is 13 residues long. Trimming cost V 5 bases and J 3 bases, with 10 bases left between them. DNA of the CDR3: TGTGCCAGCAGTCCCAACTTGGACACTGAAGCTTTCTTT. Amino acids: CASSPNLDTEAFF.

The rearrangement links TRBV7-9 to TRBJ1-1, with D uncertain. The CDR3 loop spans 16 amino acids. Looked up from germline, CDR1 is SEHNR and CDR2 is FQNEAQ (reference sequence). V was shortened by 3 bases and J by 7 bases, with 21 bases between the two germline ends. This chain's CDR3 is CASSFYGLGSRGEAFF. The CDR3 nucleotides read TGTGCCAGCAGCTTCTATGGTCTGGGTTCTCGAGGTGAAGCTTTCTTT. The variable domain in full, with the rest retrieved from reference TRBV7-9 and TRBJ1-1, is DTGVSQNPRHKITKRGQNVTFRCDPISEHNRLYWYRQTLGQGPEFLTYFQNEAQLEKSRLLSDRFSAERPKGSFSTLEIQRTEQGDSAMYLCASSFYGLGSRGEAFFGQGTRLTVV.

In DNA, the CDR3 is TGTGCCAGCAGTCCGGGAGCAGGCCAGCCCCAGCATTTT. Amino acids: CASSPGAGQPQHF. This chain links TRBV6-5 with TRBJ1-5; no firm D call. Trimming stripped 5 bases from V and 7 bases from J, with 12 bases between. The CDR3 covers 13 residues. Germline V gene sequence: CDR1 MNHEY, CDR2 SVGAGI.

The chain employs TRBV7-2 and TRBJ2-2; 7 bases match TRBD2. The V and J ends lost 3 bases and 0 bases, in that order; junction bases with no gene match: 4. Per germline, CDR1 SGHTA and CDR2 FQGNSA. The CDR3 sequence is 16 residues long. The CDR3 protein is CASSLGGRTNTGELFF. As DNA, the CDR3 is TGTGCCAGCAGCTTGGGCGGGAGAACGAACACCGGGGAGCTGTTTTTT.

This chain joins TRBV7-9 and TRBJ2-5; possible D gene TRBD1, 6 bases. This CDR3 is built from 13 residues. With 6 bases removed from V and 5 bases from J, the gap between germline ends came to 13 bases. Germline V lookup: CDR1 SEHNR, CDR2 FQNEAQ (reference sequence). The DNA for the CDR3 is TGTGCCAGCAGTTCCGGACAGACGGAGACCCAGTACTTC. Encoded protein: CASSSGQTETQYF.

The chain has TRBV7-3 and TRBJ2-1, with TRBD2 identical over 8 bases. There are 16 residues in the CDR3. J was trimmed by 9 bases and V by 5 bases; bases with no gene match: 15. Germline values: CDR1 SGHTA, CDR2 FQGTGA. CDR3 residues: CASSPPFGREAGEQFF. CDR3 nucleotide sequence: TGTGCCAGCAGCCCCCCCTTTGGGCGGGAGGCAGGTGAGCAGTTCTTC.

The chain links TRBV19 to TRBJ1-5; tentatively, D is TRBD1 (6 bases). Germline V gene data show CDR1 as LNHDA and CDR2 as SQIVND (reference sequence). This CDR3 is 14 amino acids long. Trimming shortened V by 3 bases and J by 6 bases, and 12 bases separated the two germline ends. This CDR3 reads CASSIPGGGQPQHF. CDR3 DNA sequence: TGTGCCAGTAGTATTCCGGGGGGCGGTCAGCCCCAGCATTTT.

This clone came up a few times. This sequence joins TRBV28 and TRBJ1-2; D gene ambiguous. V dropped 4 bases and J dropped 8 bases, with 14 bases sitting between them. Germline V CDR1 and CDR2: MDHEN, SYDVKM. This CDR3 comprises 13 residues. The CDR3 coding sequence is TGTGCCAGCAGTTCGGGAAAGGTTTACGGCTACACCTTC. Residues: CASSSGKVYGYTF.

This rearrangement joins TRBV7-9 to TRBJ2-1; the D gene is possibly TRBD1 (5 bases). In germline, CDR1 is SEHNR, CDR2 FQNEAQ (reference sequence). The CDR3 consists of 12 residues. V lost 5 bases to trimming and J lost 15 bases, with 17 bases between them. The CDR3 sequence is CASSPSARVWFF. The CDR3, as DNA: TGTGCCAGCAGCCCCTCCGCCAGGGTCTGGTTCTTC.